These 5 T cell receptor beta chains share one sample of origin, sequenced in a study of metastatic and nonmetastatic thyroid tumors. Every patient underwent thyroid surgery untreated. MiXCR reprocessed the PCR reads for TCRdb. Among almost 85,000 clones, approximately 13% were seen once, and the ten largest hold 8.5% to 10%. The sequenced material came from tumor tissue. The source is a female donor with papillary thyroid cancer or a benign thyroid nodule (not recorded which). Some clones in this sample may be carry-over from other donors' samples.

Only a few counts were recorded for this clone. It may be a read error: a sequence one base away is much more abundant. The chain joins TRBV15 to TRBJ2-3; TRBD1 aligns across 9 bases. The CDR3 is 15 amino acids. Trimming cost V 5 bases and J 2 bases; bases outside gene matches: 5. The V gene's germline CDR1 is LNHNV and CDR2 YYDKDF (reference sequence). CDR3 coding DNA: TGTGCCACCAGCCCTCGGACAGGGGTCACAGATACGCAGTATTTT. It translates to CATSPRTGVTDTQYF.

This clone turned up a few times. This chain joins TRBV6-2 or TRBV6-3 and TRBJ2-2; D perhaps matches TRBD2 (6 bases). The length of the CDR3 is 16 residues. Trimming stripped 2 bases from V and 8 bases from J, with 18 bases between. Germline V gene sequence: CDR1 MNHEY, CDR2 SVGEGT. The CDR3 here is CASSYGRELGTGELFF. The CDR3 nucleotides are TGTGCCAGCAGTTACGGTCGGGAGCTGGGGACTGGGGAGCTGTTTTTT.

This clone was seen a few times. This may be a read error, as it is one base from a much larger clone. Other nucleotide sequences from this sample produce the same CDR3. The chain combines TRBV6-1 with TRBJ2-3, with 7 positions matching TRBD1. Germline CDR1 is MNHNS and CDR2 is SASEGT. Losses at the gene ends were 4 bases for V and 2 bases for J; bases not matched to a gene: 6. The CDR3 runs to 15 residues. The CDR3 bases are TGTGCCAGCAGTGCACGGGGACAGTTCACAGATACGCAGTATTTT. It is translated as CASSARGQFTDTQYF.

A note on this clone: A read error is possible here, since a much larger clone lies one base away. This chain links TRBV6-1 with TRBJ2-2; tentatively, D is TRBD2 (5 bases). The V end was cut by 7 bases, the J end by 5 bases, with 23 bases between. Germline CDR1 MNHNS, CDR2 SASEGT. There are 17 residues in the CDR3. The CDR3 here is CASTSLEKVTRTGELFF. The CDR3 region has the DNA TGTGCCAGCACCTCACTAGAAAAGGTTACAAGGACCGGGGAGCTGTTTTTT.

This clone was observed at least ten times. The CDR3 spells CASSHGGRRYTDTQYF. As DNA, the CDR3 is TGTGCCAGCAGCCACGGGGGACGGAGGTACACAGATACGCAGTATTTT. The rearrangement links TRBV6-1 to TRBJ2-3; possible D gene TRBD2, 6 bases. V was shortened by 6 bases and J by 2 bases, with 18 bases between the two germline ends. The CDR3 loop spans 16 amino acids. Per the germline V gene, CDR1 is MNHNS and CDR2 is SASEGT.